Each of the 24 T cell receptor beta chains below was sequenced from the same sample in a study of shared clonotypes between healthy human individuals. Assay used: immunoSEQ multiplex PCR; TCRdb lists only in-frame clones, some missing. The sample carries about 2.4 million clones, 80% to 95% recorded once. Sequencing used naive CD4+ T cells from PBMCs. The subset denotes: CD45RA+ positively selected. The receptors derive from a man younger than 35 in good health. Some clones in this sample may be carry-over from other donors' samples.

The chain uses TRBV5-4 and TRBJ1-1; D unresolved. The germline CDR1 and CDR2 sequences are SGHNT and YYREEE (reference sequence). The CDR3 totals 14 residues. V was cut by 2 bases and J by 1 base, with 9 bases left in between. This chain's CDR3 is CASSLDVQNTEAFF. The CDR3 DNA follows: TGTGCCAGCAGCTTAGACGTCCAGAACACTGAAGCTTTCTTT.

The rearrangement joins TRBV28 to TRBJ1-5; TRBD1 matches 11 bases. Germline values: CDR1 MDHEN, CDR2 SYDVKM. Germline trimming cut 3 bases from V and 4 bases from J; bases unmatched to any gene: 11. The CDR3 loop spans 18 amino acids. The CDR3 loop is CASSLGTGGLFRNQPQHF. The CDR3 coding sequence is TGTGCCAGCAGTTTGGGGACAGGGGGATTATTCAGGAATCAGCCCCAGCATTTT.

This clone was detected only once. V and J are TRBV27 and TRBJ2-3, with 7 bases fitting TRBD1. V dropped 5 bases and J dropped 2; count of bases not matched to a gene: 7. The CDR3 loop spans 15 amino acids. Per germline, CDR1 MNHEY and CDR2 SMNVEV (reference sequence). CDR3 sequence reads: CASSTLGQLTDTQYF. DNA for the CDR3: TGTGCCAGCAGTACTTTGGGACAGCTCACAGATACGCAGTATTTT.

This CDR3 is CASCSGTLYF. In nucleotides, the CDR3 is TGTGCCAGCTGTTCCGGGACCCTTTACTTC. J is TRBJ2-4 and V is TRBV6-5; D possibly uses TRBD1 or TRBD2 (5 bases each). Germline V gene data show CDR1 as MNHEY and CDR2 as SVGAGI. This CDR3 is built from 10 residues. The V end was cut by 8 bases, the J end by 16 bases, with 15 bases between.

Remarks on this clone: Other DNA sequences of this sample code for an identical CDR3. This chain links TRBV5-1 with TRBJ1-1, with 9 bases matching TRBD1. Unmatched junction bases numbered 2, after V lost 0 bases and J lost 5 bases. The germline gives CDR1 SGHRS, CDR2 YFSETQ. This CDR3 contains 14 residues. The CDR3 loop reads CASSLGQGVTEAFF. The CDR3 DNA reads as TGCGCCAGCAGCTTGGGACAGGGGGTAACTGAAGCTTTCTTT.

This chain connects TRBV6-6 to TRBJ1-4; the D is unclear. This CDR3 spans 14 amino acids. The V gene's germline CDR1 is MNHNY and CDR2 SVGAGI (reference sequence). Trimming cost V 3 bases and J 8 bases, with 13 bases left between them. For the CDR3, the DNA is TGTGCCAGCAGTTATACGGGCTTTGACGAAAAACTGTTTTTT. Encoded protein: CASSYTGFDEKLFF.

The chain links TRBV19 to TRBJ2-5, with 9 bases fitting TRBD2. Germline values: CDR1 LNHDA, CDR2 SQIVND (reference sequence). The V segment lost 5 bases and the J segment 2 bases; nucleotides outside the gene matches: 6. There are 15 residues in the CDR3. Here the CDR3 reads CASSFLAGVQETQYF. In DNA form, the CDR3 reads TGTGCCAGTAGTTTTTTAGCGGGGGTTCAAGAGACCCAGTACTTC.

The chain carries TRBV28 and TRBJ2-1; TRBD2 aligns across 7 bases. CDR1 and CDR2 (germline): MDHEN, SYDVKM. The CDR3 spans 16 residues. Trimming at V came to 10 bases and at J to 3 bases, leaving 15 bases not matched to a gene. DNA for the CDR3: TGTGCCATTACTGTTGGCGGGAGTGGATTCTACAATGAGCAGTTCTTC. Translated: CAITVGGSGFYNEQFF.

This chain connects TRBV29-1 to TRBJ2-5; no firm D call. The CDR3 has 13 amino acids. Germline loops: CDR1 SQVTM, CDR2 ANQGSEA. Trimming cost V 5 bases and J 0 bases, with 10 bases left between them. The CDR3 loop reads CSVLNRYQETQYF. The DNA for the CDR3 is TGCAGCGTTTTGAACCGGTACCAAGAGACCCAGTACTTC.

The genes are TRBV10-3 and TRBJ1-2, with 12 nucleotides matching TRBD1. CDR1 ENHRY and CDR2 SYGVKD come from the germline V gene. The CDR3 is made up of 15 amino acids. Germline trimming cut 2 bases from V and 7 bases from J; bases unmatched to any gene: 5. The CDR3 protein is CAISEPGQGASGYTF. Here the CDR3 DNA reads TGTGCCATCAGTGAGCCGGGACAGGGGGCCTCTGGCTACACCTTC.

Points on this clone: It is unclear where the CDR3 begins or ends on the DNA, so no DNA is shown, and the CDR3 is as TCRdb lists it. The chain couples TRBV28 to TRBJ1-4; the listed D gene, TRBD1, was not tested against the DNA. Germline CDR1 is MDHEN and CDR2 is SYDVKM. Termini included, the CDR3 measures 18 amino acids. This chain's CDR3 is CASILARNRGKFGEKLFF.

This clone showed up just once. The rearrangement links TRBV28 to TRBJ2-5; D possibly uses TRBD1 or TRBD2 (5 bases each). The germline gives CDR1 MDHEN, CDR2 SYDVKM. V lost 7 bases, J lost 5 bases, and 20 bases lay in between. This CDR3 spans 15 amino acids. DNA for the CDR3: TGTGCCAGCAACCTCGTCGGGGCACCCAGGGAGACCCAGTACTTC. Translation gives CASNLVGAPRETQYF. Filled out from reference TRBV28 and TRBJ2-5, the complete variable domain reads DVKVTQSSRYLVKRTGEKVFLECVQDMDHENMFWYRQDPGLGLRLIYFSYDVKMKEKGDIPEGYSVSREKKERFSLILESASTNQTSMYLCASNLVGAPRETQYFGPGTRLLVL.

This clone was seen only once. The chain combines TRBV11-2 with TRBJ2-1; no reliable D call. The CDR3 is 13 amino acids. CDR1 is SGHAT and CDR2 is FQNNGV in the germline V gene. V was clipped by 1 base and J by 9 bases, with 10 bases between them. The CDR3 sequence: CASSLVTKGEQFF. DNA for the CDR3: TGTGCCAGCAGCTTAGTTACGAAGGGTGAGCAGTTCTTC.

The rearrangement uses TRBV7-2 and TRBJ1-2; a possible D gene is TRBD1 (5 bases). Trimming left V 5 bases short and J 5 bases short, with 18 bases between. The V gene's germline CDR1 is SGHTA and CDR2 FQGNSA. The CDR3 is made up of 15 amino acids. The CDR3 sequence: CASSSRDPMGYGYTF. CDR3 DNA sequence: TGTGCCAGCAGCAGCCGGGACCCAATGGGGTATGGCTACACCTTC.

V is TRBV18 and J is TRBJ2-2; D is perhaps TRBD2 (6 bases). Germline V gene data show CDR1 as KGHSH and CDR2 as LQKENI. The V and J ends lost 3 bases and 4 bases respectively, with 9 bases between them. There are 14 residues in the CDR3. The CDR3 is CASSPERVTGELFF. For the CDR3, the DNA is TGTGCCAGCTCACCGGAGCGGGTCACCGGGGAGCTGTTTTTT.

With respect to this clone: The sample has other DNA sequences that encode this CDR3 too. V is TRBV18 and J is TRBJ2-3; no definite D call. The CDR3 length is 12 residues. CDR1 and CDR2 (germline): KGHSH, LQKENI. The germline V and J ends were trimmed by 3 bases and 3 bases, with 4 bases remaining between them. CDR3 region: CASSPNTDTQYF. The CDR3 region has the DNA TGTGCCAGCTCACCTAATACAGATACGCAGTATTTT.

Comments on this clone: This sample includes further DNA sequences coding for the same CDR3. The rearrangement uses TRBV27 and TRBJ1-1; D gene ambiguous. V was clipped by 2 bases and J by 0 bases, with 7 bases between them. Germline CDR1 reads MNHEY; CDR2 reads SMNVEV (reference sequence). The CDR3 spans 14 residues. The CDR3 loop is CASSLGRLNTEAFF. DNA of the CDR3: TGTGCCAGCAGTTTAGGCAGATTGAACACTGAAGCTTTCTTT.

The genes are TRBV7-6 and TRBJ1-4; unclear D gene. CDR3 length: 15 residues. CDR1 is SGHVS and CDR2 is FNYEAQ in the germline V gene. Trimming took off 1 base at V and 8 bases at J, with 14 bases between the two ends. CDR3 sequence reads: CASSLERRVREKLFF. Written as DNA, the CDR3 is TGTGCCAGCAGCTTAGAAAGGAGGGTAAGAGAAAAACTGTTTTTT.

The rearrangement joins TRBV5-1 to TRBJ2-1, with 12 bases lining up with TRBD2. Looked up from germline, CDR1 is SGHRS and CDR2 is YFSETQ. With 0 bases clipped from V and 4 bases from J, the junction kept 5 bases outside the gene matches. The CDR3 totals 17 residues. CDR3 in amino acids: CASSLGLAGGVYNEQFF. The CDR3 bases are TGCGCCAGCAGCTTGGGGCTAGCGGGAGGGGTGTACAATGAGCAGTTCTTC. The full variable domain, completed using reference TRBV5-1 and TRBJ2-1, is KAGVTQTPRYLIKTRGQQVTLSCSPISGHRSVSWYQQTPGQGLQFLFEYFSETQRNKGNFPGRFSGRQFSNSRSEMNVSTLELGDSALYLCASSLGLAGGVYNEQFFGPGTRLTVL.

The V gene is TRBV5-1, the J gene TRBJ2-5, with D perhaps given as TRBD1 or TRBD2 (5 bases each). V was cut by 7 bases and J by 4 bases, with 14 bases left in between. The CDR3 loop spans 13 amino acids. The germline V gene has CDR1 SGHRS and CDR2 YFSETQ. The CDR3 sequence is CASSGQGVETQYF. DNA for the CDR3: TGCGCCAGCTCGGGGCAGGGCGTAGAGACCCAGTACTTC. The full variable domain, rest sourced from reference TRBV5-1 and TRBJ2-5, is KAGVTQTPRYLIKTRGQQVTLSCSPISGHRSVSWYQQTPGQGLQFLFEYFSETQRNKGNFPGRFSGRQFSNSRSEMNVSTLELGDSALYLCASSGQGVETQYFGPGTRLLVL.

This clone was picked up a small number of times. The J gene is TRBJ1-5, the V gene TRBV9; D unclear. This CDR3 is built from 14 residues. Germline CDR1 reads SGDLS; CDR2 reads YYNGEE. V was shortened by 3 bases and J by 0 bases, with 7 bases between the two germline ends. The DNA for the CDR3 is TGTGCCAGCAGCGGGAACCTTAGCAATCAGCCCCAGCATTTT. It yields the protein CASSGNLSNQPQHF.

The chain carries TRBV5-1 and TRBJ2-1; D not resolved. The V end lost 6 bases, the J end lost 8 bases, and 9 bases lay between the germline ends. The germline V gene encodes CDR1 SGHRS and CDR2 YFSETQ. The CDR3 sequence is 11 residues long. The CDR3 loop is CASTEEYEQFF. CDR3 coding DNA: TGCGCCAGCACCGAAGAGTATGAGCAGTTCTTC.

This sequence joins TRBV18 and TRBJ1-6; D not resolved. Between the trimmed V and J ends, which lost 2 bases and 3 bases, there was a span of 8 bases. The CDR3 length is 15 residues. The germline gives CDR1 KGHSH, CDR2 LQKENI. CDR3 sequence: CASSPNSFYNSPLHF. CDR3 nucleotide sequence: TGTGCCAGCTCACCAAACAGCTTCTATAATTCACCCCTCCACTTT.

CDR3 sequence: CASSFGTQMNGYTF. CDR3 DNA: TGCGCCAGCAGCTTCGGGACACAAATGAATGGCTACACCTTC. This chain connects TRBV5-1 to TRBJ1-2; D may be TRBD1 (6 bases). This CDR3 is built from 14 residues. The germline V gene has CDR1 SGHRS and CDR2 YFSETQ. The V gene lost 2 bases and the J gene lost 6 bases, with 14 bases spanning the gap.